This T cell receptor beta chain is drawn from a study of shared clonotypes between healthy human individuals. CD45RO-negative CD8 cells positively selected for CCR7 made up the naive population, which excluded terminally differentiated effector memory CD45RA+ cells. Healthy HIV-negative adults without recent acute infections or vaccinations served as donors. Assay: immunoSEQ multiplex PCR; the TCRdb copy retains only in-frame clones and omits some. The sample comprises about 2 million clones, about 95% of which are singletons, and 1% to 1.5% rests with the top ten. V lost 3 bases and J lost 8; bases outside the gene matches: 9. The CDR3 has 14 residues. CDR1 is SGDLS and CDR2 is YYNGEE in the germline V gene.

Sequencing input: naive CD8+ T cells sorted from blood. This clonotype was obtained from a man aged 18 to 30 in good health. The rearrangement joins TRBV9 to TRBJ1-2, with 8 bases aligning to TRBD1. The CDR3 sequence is CASSAGDRSGGYTF. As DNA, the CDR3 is TGTGCCAGCAGCGCCGGGGACAGGTCGGGGGGCTACACCTTC.